What follows are 31 T cell receptor beta chains derived from one specimen sequenced in a study of blood T cell repertoires in COVID-19 (dated by TCRdb to about 2020). Receptor amplification or capture employed the immunoSEQ multiplex PCR assay. TCRdb took this table from immuneACCESS and kept in-frame rearrangements with V and J called. Such tables lack part of the clones; where checked against another copy, unresolved V genes explain under half of the gap, and the rest is unexplained. The sample has around 180,000 clones on record, roughly 86% of them singletons. Roughly 8.7% of the sample rests with the top ten. The sequenced material came from PBMCs or T cells enriched from blood (not recorded which). The receptors come from a woman aged 30 to 39 who had recovered from COVID-19.

The chain links TRBV5-6 to TRBJ2-5, with 12 bases matching TRBD2. The germline V gene encodes CDR1 SGHDT and CDR2 YYEEEE. J lost 4 bases, V lost 1 base, and 8 bases had no gene match. The CDR3 has 17 residues. The CDR3 coding sequence is TGTGCCAGCAGCTTGAGGACTAGCGGGATAACCCGAGAGACCCAGTACTTC. It specifies CASSLRTSGITRETQYF.

In its sample, this clone was seen once. The gene calls are TRBV2 and TRBJ2-5; a possible D gene is TRBD2 (7 bases). This CDR3 spans 14 amino acids. Germline CDR1 and CDR2: SNHLY and FYNNEI. The V end lost 3 bases, the J end lost 5 bases, and 13 bases lay between the germline ends. The CDR3 spells CASSDGGARETQYF. In DNA, the CDR3 is TGTGCCAGCAGTGATGGGGGGGCGCGGGAGACCCAGTACTTC. The full variable domain, its missing parts supplied by reference TRBV2 and TRBJ2-5, is EPEVTQTPSHQVTQMGQEVILRCVPISNHLYFYWYRQILGQKVEFLVSFYNNEISEKSEIFDDQFSVERPDGSNFTLKIRSTKLEDSAMYFCASSDGGARETQYFGPGTRLLVL.

The V gene is TRBV19, the J gene TRBJ2-5; 13 nucleotides line up with TRBD2. V shed 6 bases, J shed 2 bases, and the junction held 24 bases outside the gene matches. Germline CDR1 is LNHDA and CDR2 is SQIVND (reference sequence). This CDR3 has 22 amino acids. The CDR3: CASSERPQPGLAGIVGQETQYF. In DNA, the CDR3 is TGTGCCAGTAGCGAACGACCCCAGCCGGGACTAGCGGGAATAGTAGGGCAAGAGACCCAGTACTTC.

The V call is TRBV28, the J call TRBJ2-7; 8 nucleotides agree with TRBD2. The germline CDR1 and CDR2 sequences are MDHEN and SYDVKM. This CDR3 has 16 amino acids. Germline trimming cut 2 bases from V and 6 bases from J; bases unmatched to any gene: 12. CDR3 in DNA: TGTGCCAGCAGTTTAGCGGGGACGGGAGGGCTAGGCGAGCAGTACTTC. Translated: CASSLAGTGGLGEQYF.

The rearrangement uses TRBV19 and TRBJ1-2; D perhaps matches TRBD1 (6 bases). The V gene lost 5 bases and the J gene lost 4 bases, with 20 bases spanning the gap. Germline V CDR1 and CDR2: LNHDA, SQIVND (reference sequence). The CDR3 has 16 amino acids. This CDR3 is CASSPRGIQRGYGYTF. In nucleotides, the CDR3 is TGTGCCAGTAGTCCCAGGGGCATACAGAGGGGCTATGGCTACACCTTC.

This clone came up once. V and J are TRBV3-1 (or the pseudogene TRBV3-2) and TRBJ2-2; TRBD1 matches 7 bases. Losses at the gene ends were 4 bases for V and 1 base for J; bases not matched to a gene: 3. The length of the CDR3 is 15 residues. Germline CDR1 LGHDT, CDR2 YNNKEL (reference sequence). CDR3 sequence reads: CASSLRQGNTGELFF. CDR3 DNA: TGTGCCAGCAGCCTGCGACAGGGGAACACCGGGGAGCTGTTTTTT.

The rearrangement links TRBV2 to TRBJ1-6; D may be TRBD1 (5 bases). V lost 11 bases and J 0 bases, leaving 11 bases between the germline ends. The CDR3 totals 14 residues. Germline assignment: CDR1 SNHLY and CDR2 FYNNEI. The CDR3 nucleotides read TGTGCCGGCGGGGGGAGCTCCTATAATTCACCCCTCCACTTT. Translating gives CAGGGSSYNSPLHF.

The gene calls are TRBV5-4 and TRBJ2-1, with 8 nucleotides matching TRBD2. The CDR3 covers 16 residues. Germline V gives CDR1 SGHNT, CDR2 YYREEE (reference sequence). Losses at the gene ends were 4 bases for V and 4 bases for J; bases not matched to a gene: 10. CDR3 nucleotide sequence: TGTGCCAGCAGCCCCAGGGCGGGAGGAAGTTACAATGAGCAGTTCTTC. It encodes CASSPRAGGSYNEQFF.

This rearrangement joins TRBV28 to TRBJ1-1; D gene uncertain. This CDR3 is built from 16 residues. Trimming cost V 7 bases and J 1 base, with 19 bases left between them. Germline V gene data show CDR1 as MDHEN and CDR2 as SYDVKM. CDR3: CASTYLRTGKNTEAFF. DNA of the CDR3: TGTGCCAGCACCTACCTTAGGACGGGAAAGAACACTGAAGCTTTCTTT.

A few counts support this clone. The CDR3 reads CASSPWDRGLGNTEAFF. In nucleotides, the CDR3 is TGTGCCAGTAGTCCCTGGGACAGGGGTTTGGGGAACACTGAAGCTTTCTTT. V is TRBV19 and J is TRBJ1-1; 10 bases align to TRBD1. Germline loops: CDR1 LNHDA, CDR2 SQIVND (reference sequence). Unmatched junction bases numbered 10, after V lost 5 bases and J lost 1 base. The CDR3 extends over 17 amino acids.

The chain links TRBV7-8 to TRBJ1-5; maybe TRBD1 (6 bases). The germline V gene has CDR1 SGHVS and CDR2 FQNEAQ. CDR3 length equals 16 residues. The V gene lost 4 bases and the J gene lost 5 bases, with 18 bases spanning the gap. The CDR3 spells CASSSTARGIHQPQHF. DNA of the CDR3: TGTGCCAGCAGCTCCACCGCAAGGGGGATTCATCAGCCCCAGCATTTT.

This chain uses TRBV7-8 with TRBJ1-2; D remains unclear. This CDR3 is built from 15 residues. Germline V lookup: CDR1 SGHVS, CDR2 FQNEAQ. Trimming left V 5 bases short and J 0 bases short, with 13 bases between. This chain's CDR3 is CASSPLEGSNYGYTF. The CDR3 bases are TGTGCCAGCAGCCCCCTGGAGGGATCTAACTATGGCTACACCTTC.

The CDR3: CASSRGPGGGNTIYF. CDR3 DNA sequence: TGTGCCAGCAGCCGGGGCCCCGGGGGAGGAAACACCATATATTTT. The chain couples TRBV5-6 to TRBJ1-3; D possibly corresponds to TRBD1 (5 bases). The CDR3 length is 15 residues. CDR1 and CDR2 from the germline V gene are SGHDT and YYEEEE. V was shortened by 4 bases and J by 4 bases, with 15 bases between the two germline ends.

The rearrangement links TRBV2 to TRBJ2-5, with D maybe TRBD1 (6 bases). Germline CDR1 SNHLY, CDR2 FYNNEI. Trimming stripped 0 bases from V and 8 bases from J, with 10 bases between. This CDR3 has 13 residues. The CDR3 region is CASSEAPGATQYF. As DNA, the CDR3 is TGTGCCAGCAGTGAAGCGCCAGGGGCTACCCAGTACTTC.

This chain joins TRBV12-5 and TRBJ2-5; D possibly corresponds to TRBD2 (6 bases). V lost 3 bases, J lost 2 bases, and 16 bases lay in between. CDR3 length: 16 residues. The V gene's germline CDR1 is LGHNT and CDR2 FRNRAP. CDR3 sequence (DNA): TGTGCTAGTGGTTTAGGGGCGGGAAGGGGTCAAGAGACCCAGTACTTC. Amino acids: CASGLGAGRGQETQYF.

The chain employs TRBV4-1 and TRBJ1-1; D gene ambiguous. CDR3 length: 16 residues. The germline V and J ends were trimmed by 3 bases and 0 bases, with 14 bases remaining between them. Germline V gene lookup returns CDR1 MGHRA and CDR2 YSYEKL. The CDR3 is CASSHHRTAVNTEAFF. The CDR3 DNA is TGCGCCAGCAGCCACCACCGTACAGCTGTGAACACTGAAGCTTTCTTT.

This clone was counted a single time. V gene TRBV27 combines with J gene TRBJ2-7, with D maybe TRBD1 (5 bases). The V end lost 1 base, the J end lost 6 bases, and 13 bases lay between the germline ends. The germline gives CDR1 MNHEY, CDR2 SMNVEV (reference sequence). The CDR3 runs 14 residues. CDR3 sequence reads: CASSLFAGLSEQYF. The CDR3 region has the DNA TGTGCCAGCAGTTTATTTGCAGGGCTCTCCGAGCAGTACTTC.

This rearrangement joins TRBV20-1 to TRBJ1-2, with D possibly matching TRBD1 (5 bases). CDR1 is DFQATT and CDR2 is SNEGSKA in the germline V gene (reference sequence). This CDR3 has 11 amino acids. The ends were cut back, 6 bases at V and 8 bases at J, with 13 bases in the middle. The CDR3 DNA follows: TGCAGTGCGAAAGACAGTGCCGGCTACACCTTC. Its protein product is CSAKDSAGYTF.

J is TRBJ2-1 and V is TRBV5-1; perhaps TRBD1 as D (6 bases). Trimming removed 4 bases at V and 0 bases at J, with 11 bases between. CDR3 length: 15 residues. Germline CDR1 SGHRS, CDR2 YFSETQ. The CDR3 here is CASSATGSSYNEQFF. For the CDR3, the DNA is TGCGCCAGCAGCGCTACAGGGAGCTCCTACAATGAGCAGTTCTTC.

This chain joins TRBV7-6 and TRBJ2-1; 7 nucleotides line up with TRBD2. The V gene's germline CDR1 is SGHVS and CDR2 FNYEAQ. The CDR3 sequence is 16 residues long. J lost 4 bases, V lost 0 bases, and 6 bases had no gene match. The CDR3 DNA reads as TGTGCCAGCAGCTTAGCGCTAGCGGCGGAGTACAATGAGCAGTTCTTC. Translating gives CASSLALAAEYNEQFF.

In its sample, this clone was seen once. This rearrangement joins TRBV5-1 to TRBJ1-5, with D uncertain. The CDR3 totals 14 residues. Germline values: CDR1 SGHRS, CDR2 YFSETQ. V was shortened by 3 bases and J by 2 bases, with 9 bases between the two germline ends. CDR3 residues: CASSSGGGNQPQHF. The DNA of the CDR3 is TGCGCCAGCAGCTCCGGCGGAGGCAATCAGCCCCAGCATTTT. The full variable domain, completed using reference TRBV5-1 and TRBJ1-5, is KAGVTQTPRYLIKTRGQQVTLSCSPISGHRSVSWYQQTPGQGLQFLFEYFSETQRNKGNFPGRFSGRQFSNSRSEMNVSTLELGDSALYLCASSSGGGNQPQHFGDGTRLSIL.

There are a few counts of this clone. The chain has TRBV30 and TRBJ1-5; D call uncertain. The CDR3 covers 14 residues. CDR1 is GTSNPN and CDR2 is SVGIG in the germline V gene (reference sequence). V was pared by 0 bases and J by 5 bases, with 11 bases between. CDR3 sequence: CAWSVQTGYQPQHF. CDR3 DNA sequence: TGTGCCTGGAGTGTACAAACCGGGTATCAGCCCCAGCATTTT.

The V and J genes are TRBV7-9 and TRBJ1-4, with 10 bases aligning to TRBD1. Germline V gene lookup returns CDR1 SEHNR and CDR2 FQNEAQ (reference sequence). The trim removed 5 bases at V and 5 bases at J, leaving 8 bases unmatched. The CDR3 extends over 16 amino acids. The CDR3 spells CASSPPRQGANEKLFF. The CDR3 DNA is TGTGCCAGCAGCCCCCCCCGACAGGGGGCAAATGAAAAACTGTTTTTT.

This rearrangement joins TRBV5-6 to TRBJ1-2; maybe TRBD1 (6 bases). Trimming stripped 6 bases from V and 4 bases from J, with 16 bases between. From germline, CDR1 is SGHDT and CDR2 YYEEEE. This CDR3 is 14 amino acids long. The CDR3 loop reads CASTQLGQFYGYTF. The CDR3 nucleotides read TGTGCCAGCACCCAACTCGGACAGTTCTATGGCTACACCTTC.

The rearrangement links TRBV27 to TRBJ1-5, with TRBD1 identical over 8 bases. Germline CDR1 MNHEY, CDR2 SMNVEV (reference sequence). Germline trimming cut 5 bases from V and 11 bases from J; bases unmatched to any gene: 8. The CDR3 has 13 amino acids. CDR3 sequence (DNA): TGTGCCAGCAGTCTAGATGGACAGGGAACCCAGCATTTT. It is translated as CASSLDGQGTQHF.

V gene TRBV5-1 combines with J gene TRBJ2-1; D call uncertain. V gave up 2 bases and J gave up 6 bases, with 9 bases separating them. CDR3 size: 13 residues. CDR1 SGHRS and CDR2 YFSETQ come from the germline V gene. The CDR3 DNA follows: TGCGCCAGCAGCTTTCACCCAGTCAATGAGCAGTTCTTC. Residues: CASSFHPVNEQFF. The whole variable domain, filled in from reference TRBV5-1 and TRBJ2-1, reads KAGVTQTPRYLIKTRGQQVTLSCSPISGHRSVSWYQQTPGQGLQFLFEYFSETQRNKGNFPGRFSGRQFSNSRSEMNVSTLELGDSALYLCASSFHPVNEQFFGPGTRLTVL.

A word on this clone: This sample also contains other DNA sequences that code for the same CDR3. The chain joins TRBV28 to TRBJ2-3; 7 bases agree with TRBD2. CDR3 size: 15 residues. Germline CDR1 MDHEN, CDR2 SYDVKM. V trimming: 3 bases; J trimming: 1 base; junction bases outside the gene matches: 4. Here the CDR3 DNA reads TGTGCCAGCAGTTTGGGGGGGACGGGCACAGATACGCAGTATTTT. Residues: CASSLGGTGTDTQYF.

The CDR3 sequence: CASSPQGTGAGSGNTIYF. The CDR3 DNA reads as TGTGCCAGCTCACCCCAGGGGACAGGGGCAGGATCCGGAAACACCATATATTTT. The chain couples TRBV18 to TRBJ1-3; 10 nucleotides match TRBD1. Trimming removed 3 bases from V and 4 bases from J; junction bases left unmatched: 12. The CDR3 extends over 18 amino acids. Germline CDR1 KGHSH, CDR2 LQKENI.

The count of this clone is one. CDR3 coding DNA: TGTGCCAGCAGTGAAGGGACGATGACAGGGGGCGCAACCTACGAGCAGTACTTC. Amino acid sequence: CASSEGTMTGGATYEQYF. This chain uses TRBV2 with TRBJ2-7; 10 bases line up with TRBD1. Trimming removed 1 base from V and 2 bases from J; junction bases left unmatched: 11. Germline assignment: CDR1 SNHLY and CDR2 FYNNEI. The CDR3 has 18 amino acids.

This clone has more than one count but fewer than ten. The V and J genes are TRBV19 and TRBJ1-4, with D possibly TRBD1 on 5 matching bases. This CDR3 is 14 amino acids long. Germline CDR1 is LNHDA and CDR2 is SQIVND (reference sequence). The V end was cut by 4 bases, the J end by 8 bases, with 14 bases between. The CDR3 is CASSRQISDEKLFF. DNA for the CDR3: TGTGCCAGTAGTAGACAGATCTCGGACGAAAAACTGTTTTTT. The full variable domain, completed using reference TRBV19 and TRBJ1-4, is DGGITQSPKYLFRKEGQNVTLSCEQNLNHDAMYWYRQDPGQGLRLIYYSQIVNDFQKGDIAEGYSVSREKKESFPLTVTSAQKNPTAFYLCASSRQISDEKLFFGSGTQLSVL.

For the CDR3, the DNA is TGTGCCAGCAGTACACGTACCCTAGGACTAGCGGGATCTAGCACAGATACGCAGTATTTT. It encodes CASSTRTLGLAGSSTDTQYF. The chain has TRBV6-2 or TRBV6-3 and TRBJ2-3; 12 nucleotides match TRBD2. The V segment lost 5 bases and the J segment 0 bases; nucleotides outside the gene matches: 15. CDR1 is MNHEY and CDR2 is SVGEGT in the germline V gene. The CDR3 length is 20 residues.